This TCR beta chain originates from a study of shared clonotypes between healthy human individuals. General observations from the study: It was observed that about 5% of naive CD4 clonotypes were shared across several donors.

The data were produced by immunoSEQ multiplex PCR, yet TCRdb's version contains in-frame clones alone and is incomplete. The repertoire has some 1 million clones, approximately 70% of them found once; the top ten carry roughly 1.5%. Concerning this clone itself: The antigen is not known.

The sequenced sample consisted of memory CD4+ T cells sorted from blood. Specified subset: CD45RA-negative fraction. This receptor was identified in a man between 18 and 35 years old in good health.

Written as DNA, the CDR3 is TGTGCCAGCACCGATGACGGAGGATATAATTCACCCCTCCACTTT. Translated: CASTDDGGYNSPLHF. The chain recombines TRBV5-4 with TRBJ1-6; D is unclear. Germline V lookup: CDR1 SGHNT, CDR2 YYREEE (reference sequence). Trimming removed 6 bases at V and 4 bases at J, with 14 bases between. This CDR3 is built from 15 residues.